The sequence of this T cell receptor beta chain was determined in a study of cytomegalovirus exposure and HLA in healthy donors (dated by TCRdb to about 2017). In the study overall: According to an earlier analysis of 587 of the donors, some 180 million T cells yielded 90 million to 130 million unique TCR beta sequences and 276 Gb of sequence data. About 280 gigabases of sequencing data and roughly 80 million unique TCR sequences made up an early release that covered nearly 650 HLA-typed donors. Among the approximately 400 genotyped donors, around 81% belonged to the genetic ancestry cluster associated with self-reported Caucasian donors. The aim of the study was to test whether cataloging public T cell receptors could identify signatures of past pathogen exposure. The study profiled the T cell repertoires of hundreds of subjects by immunosequencing and related them to cytomegalovirus serostatus. Along with the approximately 700-subject first cohort, a separate validation cohort of over 90 different subjects was used. To predict cytomegalovirus infection status, the study combined high-throughput TCR immunosequencing, statistical association of individual TCRs with disease status, and machine learning. A later analysis re-examined previously published TCR beta repertoires from more than 600 donors and added high-resolution HLA genotyping to investigate patterns of TCR occurrence. Rather than using new phenotypic data, the later analysis identified candidate immune exposures from TCR beta sequences and from how often those sequences occurred across donors. An earlier analysis of about 600 of the donors used high-throughput TCR beta sequencing to judge whether each TCR beta V gene segment behaved as functional or pseudogenic. Donor age, sex, ethnicity and CMV serostatus were compiled alongside the repertoire data. In a later genetic analysis, genome-wide SNP genotypes for about 65% of the roughly 700 donors were used, and that subset was treated as a discovery cohort. Every repertoire in the discovery cohort had been generated on one and the same sequencing platform. Both class I and class II loci were covered by HLA typing, at four-digit resolution. The number of typed donors differed by locus: about 620-640 for A, B, C, DRB1 and DQB1; 500 to 550 for DQA1; approximately 610 for DPA1; and 400 to 480 for DPB1. Because of strong linkage in the cohort, roughly five DR-DQ haplotypes were treated as single units for association and clustering. On average, roughly 240,000 unique TCR beta nucleotide sequences were sequenced per donor among 350 to 400 genotyped donors of the cohort, with about 19% of those sequences being non-productive.

The cohort consisted of approximately 670 healthy bone marrow donors. All cohort members were sampled while nominally healthy, although unrecorded immune exposures were likely present. The donor was CMV seropositive and was included in the group of 250 to 300 seropositive cohort members. A peripheral blood sample was provided by each donor, and peripheral blood mononuclear cells were used for TCR beta sequencing. The Qiagen DNeasy Blood Extraction Kit was used to extract genomic DNA from the blood cell samples. Broad study findings and their caveats: In a later analysis, HLA-associated TCR beta chains showed more clonal expansion and lower generation probabilities than non-associated chains that were equally common. In a later analysis, the rate of TCR association differed among HLA loci, with DRB1 alleles having the most associated TCRs and HLA-C alleles having the fewest. In vitro tests confirmed that a few of the cytomegalovirus-associated TCR beta chains recognize cytomegalovirus antigens. Roughly uniform sequencing depth across donors was assumed in presence/absence analyses, although this assumption may not hold. Assigning TCR associations to individual alleles was difficult when HLA alleles, especially DR and DQ, strongly co-occurred. A group of highly shared sequence variants was considered likely to be a technical artifact of the sequencing pipeline. The classifier was reported to diagnose cytomegalovirus status with high specificity and sensitivity in both the original and validation cohorts. At a false discovery rate of 0.05, a later analysis linked under 20,000 TCR beta sequences to specific HLA alleles. Because the 87-base-pair reads could not distinguish some IMGT-functional V segments, including TRBV6-2 and TRBV6-3, those segments were excluded. A total of roughly 160 TCR beta chains were listed by the study as associated with cytomegalovirus. CMV serostatus was the only immune exposure information available for the cohort. According to a later genetic analysis, donors in an Asian-associated ancestry cluster had fewer N-insertions in productive TCRs than the approximately 630-donor mean. According to a later analysis, most CMV-associated TCR beta chains appeared to be HLA-restricted, and the HLA associations seemed to be driven largely by CMV exposure. Broadly in line with IMGT annotations, most TCR beta V segments showed up in productive rearrangements about 87% or about 30% of the time in an earlier analysis of roughly 590 of the donors. Correlated functional status among segregating V segments might be attributable to linkage disequilibrium, but an unknown experimental factor could not be ruled out. The cohort was sequenced for TCR beta chains only, and without alpha or paired-chain data the features that could be detected were limited. A further reported finding was that TCR beta sequences accurately predicted the HLA-A and HLA-B alleles for most subjects in the first cohort. Across donors, most TCR sequences were observed very rarely, whereas some public TCRs were present in many individuals. Because some donors lacked HLA typing at each locus, the association tests relied only on the typed subset. The authors suggested that the approach could potentially be generalized to other disease states and immunological phenotypes. Because counts were too low, approximately 18 rarely observed V segments, including chromosome 9 orphons, were excluded from the earlier analysis of about 500 of the donors. According to a later analysis, parvovirus B19, influenza, CMV and Epstein-Barr virus appeared linked to several top co-occurrence clusters. A later genetic analysis associated a missense DCLRE1C variant with V-gene and J-gene trimming of TCR beta chains, and an independent cohort replicated the association.

The library was obtained by the immunoSEQ multiplex PCR assay. The multiplex PCR relied on a mix of 60 forward primers for TCR Vbeta segments and 13 reverse primers for TCR Jbeta segments. A multiplex PCR assay on genomic DNA amplified the CDR3 region of rearranged TCR beta genes. The Illumina HiSeq System was used to sequence the amplified TCR beta libraries as 87-base-pair reads. Concerning the study's data processing: A later analysis counted some 80 million unique TCR beta chains across the 666 repertoires, and some 11 million of these chains were shared by at least two donors. Raw reads were error-corrected and collapsed into unique sequences with a nearest-neighbor algorithm that merged closely related sequences to remove PCR and sequencing errors. CDR3 sequences were aligned to IMGT reference sequences to assign V, D and J gene segments. For a sequence to be retained, at least a six-nucleotide match to both a V gene segment and a J gene segment was required. A rearrangement was called productive if the CDR3 had no stop codons and remained in frame with V and J, and every other rearrangement was called non-productive. CDR3 was defined by IMGT convention, running from the second conserved V-encoded cysteine to the conserved J-encoded phenylalanine. The earlier analysis of some 600 of the donors excluded sequences that lacked an unambiguous match to a single V gene segment. In an earlier analysis of 587 of the donors, a V segment was called functional when productive rearrangements were above 56.7%, and segregating when the standard deviation between donors exceeded 5%. To diagnose cytomegalovirus status from the catalog of TCR beta chain sequences, a statistical classification framework was built. V and J gene assignment, in a later analysis, came from comparing TCR nucleotide sequences with IMGT/GENE-DB human TR gene sequences. In a later analysis, CDR3 sequences and most-parsimonious VDJ recombination scenarios were assigned using the TCRdist pipeline. In a later analysis, each TCR beta chain was defined by its CDR3 amino acid sequence together with its V-gene family, and reads without a unique V-gene family were excluded. A later analysis removed nearly 600 highly shared, low-generation-probability nucleotide sequences to deal with suspected cross-contamination and a sequencing artifact. A later analysis calculated a clonal expansion index for each public chain from normalized within-repertoire ranks of inferred template counts. A later analysis computed generation probabilities with a VDJ recombination model fitted to out-of-frame rearrangements, and checked the results against IGoR. In a later analysis, hypergeometric tests were used to score TCR-TCR, TCR-HLA and TCR-CMV co-occurrence, with a repertoire-size bias correction applied to TCR pairs. To estimate false discovery rates, a later analysis permuted the HLA or CMV assignments 20 times. In a later analysis, co-occurring TCRs were grouped using DBSCAN, with TCRdist sequence similarity added in when clustering inside HLA-allele-positive subsets. For co-occurrence clustering, repertoires with fewer than 30,000 or more than 120,000 public chains were excluded, along with about five repertoires with anomalous nucleotide sharing. This is the immuneACCESS table as TCRdb keeps it, with only in-frame sequences that have V and J called. A part of the clones is gone; compared with another copy, unresolved V genes explain less than half, and the rest is unexplained. That table gives V, J and clone size, and the DNA gave D and trimming. Within this sample are about 190,000 clones, with 77% of them counted one time only. Approximately 2.1% of the sample comes from the top ten.

Comment on this clone: Its antigen is not yet known. Qualities for individual bases were not recorded, and no much larger clone is one base off.

Spanning cysteine to phenylalanine, the CDR3 consists of 15 amino acids. The read is trimmed to its CDR3 DNA, 45 bases read in frame from base 1. The germline V gene gives CDR1 as SGHTA and CDR2 as FQGNSA. The chain employs TRBV7-2 and TRBJ2-5; the best D guess is TRBD2, with 5 bases matching. The DNA matches TRBJ2-7 better at its end, which makes the J call doubtful. The origin of this receptor is a woman under 40 in good health and CMV-seropositive. The sample taken for sequencing was PBMCs. CDR3 sequence: CASSLDGLPSYEQYF. The nucleotide sequence reads as follows: TGTGCCAGCAGCTTAGACGGACTTCCCTCCTACGAGCAGTACTTC.